Presented here are 10 T cell receptor beta chains from one specimen sequenced in a study of cytomegalovirus exposure and HLA in healthy donors. PCR was performed using 60 Vbeta and 13 Jbeta primers. Sequenced by immunoSEQ multiplex PCR; TCRdb stores in-frame clones only, minus some. The data show some 100,000 clones, about 72% seen once. The sample was PBMCs. The receptors here all came from a man in his fifties or sixties in good health and CMV-seropositive.

V and J are TRBV7-2 and TRBJ2-1; 8 positions match TRBD1. The CDR3 is 13 amino acids. Germline V gives CDR1 SGHTA, CDR2 FQGNSA. After removal of 8 bases from V and 6 bases from J, the junction contained 6 bases not matched to a gene. DNA of the CDR3: TGTGCCAGCGGAAAGGACAGGGTCAATGAGCAGTTCTTC. It translates to CASGKDRVNEQFF. Using reference TRBV7-2 and TRBJ2-1 for the parts outside the CDR3, the full variable domain is GAGVSQSPSNKVTEKGKDVELRCDPISGHTALYWYRQSLGQGLEFLIYFQGNSAPDKSGLPSDRFSAERTGGSVSTLTIQRTQQEDSAVYLCASGKDRVNEQFFGPGTRLTVL.

The chain is built from TRBV18 and TRBJ2-4, with TRBD1 as a possible D gene (6 bases). Looked up from germline, CDR1 is KGHSH and CDR2 is LQKENI. The CDR3 totals 16 residues. Trimming removed 6 bases from V and 0 bases from J, with 15 bases in between. CDR3 in amino acids: CASSPGQGIAKNIQYF. The CDR3 nucleotides are TGTGCCAGCTCTCCCGGTCAGGGGATAGCCAAAAACATTCAGTACTTC.

In the case of this clone: This CDR3 is also generated by other DNA sequences in the sample. The rearrangement joins TRBV6-5 to TRBJ2-1; no clear D. Germline CDR1 MNHEY, CDR2 SVGAGI. The CDR3 runs to 14 residues. Trimming took off 6 bases at V and 0 bases at J, with 9 bases between the two ends. DNA of the CDR3: TGTGCCAGCAGACGCGACTTCTCCTACAATGAGCAGTTCTTC. It yields the protein CASRRDFSYNEQFF.

This chain links TRBV11-2 with TRBJ2-5; possibly TRBD2 for D (6 bases). Trimming took off 4 bases at V and 5 bases at J, with 20 bases between the two ends. This CDR3 spans 16 amino acids. Germline V gives CDR1 SGHAT, CDR2 FQNNGV. The CDR3 reads CASSSITGTPSETQYF. In nucleotides, the CDR3 is TGTGCCAGCAGCTCCATCACCGGGACTCCGTCCGAGACCCAGTACTTC.

This chain connects TRBV6-6 to TRBJ1-2; D not certain. From germline, CDR1 is MNHNY and CDR2 SVGAGI (reference sequence). The CDR3 length is 14 residues. V was pared by 4 bases and J by 8 bases, with 17 bases between. The CDR3 sequence is CASSSPEGSRGYTF. CDR3 nucleotides: TGTGCCAGCAGTTCCCCTGAGGGTTCGAGGGGCTACACCTTC.

This chain uses TRBV7-9 with TRBJ2-7, with D unresolved. The CDR3 runs to 12 residues. V lost 4 bases and J lost 3, with 7 bases in between. The germline gives CDR1 SEHNR, CDR2 FQNEAQ (reference sequence). CDR3 DNA: TGTGCCAGCAGCTCGCCCGGCTACGAGCAGTACTTC. Residues: CASSSPGYEQYF.

This clone was found once. The chain combines TRBV9 with TRBJ1-2, with TRBD1 matching over 10 bases. The CDR3 runs 13 residues. CDR1 SGDLS and CDR2 YYNGEE come from the germline V gene. V was pared by 3 bases and J by 5 bases, with 1 base of the junction left unmatched. CDR3 protein: CASSGTGGYGYTF. The CDR3 DNA reads TGTGCCAGCAGCGGGACAGGGGGGTATGGCTACACCTTC.

The chain couples TRBV2 to TRBJ1-1, with D possibly matching TRBD1 (6 bases). This CDR3 comprises 13 residues. Germline V CDR1 and CDR2: SNHLY, FYNNEI. V lost 9 bases to trimming and J lost 1 base, with 12 bases between them. Here the CDR3 reads CASELQGNTEAFF. CDR3 coding DNA: TGTGCCAGTGAACTACAGGGGAACACTGAAGCTTTCTTT.

The chain has TRBV10-3 and TRBJ2-5; D perhaps matches TRBD2 (6 bases). The germline V and J ends were trimmed by 11 bases and 2 bases, with 15 bases remaining between them. The CDR3 has 13 amino acids. Looked up from germline, CDR1 is ENHRY and CDR2 is SYGVKD. The CDR3 DNA reads as TGTGCCCTCCGTGGGGCGGGACAAGAGACCCAGTACTTC. Its translation is CALRGAGQETQYF.

The rearrangement joins TRBV2 to TRBJ2-1; tentative D call: TRBD2 (7 bases). The CDR3 runs to 14 residues. The germline CDR1 and CDR2 sequences are SNHLY and FYNNEI. Trimming pared 10 bases from V and 10 bases from J, leaving 23 bases between. The CDR3 bases are TGTGCCACCGGGAGGACAGCGGGGCCTGGGGAGCAGTTCTTC. It codes for CATGRTAGPGEQFF.